This T cell receptor (beta chain) comes out of a study of blood T cells in healthy people across ages. Trimming took 3 bases from V and 4 from J, leaving 12 bases between them. The CDR3 length is 14 residues. Looked up from germline, CDR1 is KGHSH and CDR2 is LQKENI. Alongside a J-beta primer mix, a sample-barcoded 5' primer served in a second PCR lasting 7 to 11 cycles. TCRdb processed the 5' RACE reads anew with MiXCR; each CDR3 protein has one entry. In the table there are 650,000 to 1,000,000 distinct CDR3 sequences, about 42% of which are singletons. Those donating, healthy Caucasian individuals from Russia, were aged roughly 6 to 100.

The source is an elderly man in good health. Material for sequencing was blood. This chain links TRBV18 with TRBJ2-5; D perhaps matches TRBD1 (6 bases). The CDR3 DNA is TGTGCCAGCTCACCGGCAGGGGTCGGAGAGACCCAGTACTTC. Protein product: CASSPAGVGETQYF.